This passage covers 22 T cell receptor beta chains from one sample sequenced in a study of T-cell reconstitution after alpha-beta-depleted transplantation in children. During its preparation, the TCRbeta library received unique molecular identifiers. TCRdb redid the calling of the PCR reads with MiXCR, one entry per CDR3 protein. The sample contains 500,000 or so distinct CDR3 sequences, 32% of which appear only once. The specimen comprised PBMCs from the stem cell graft donor, sampled from the stem cell graft. The receptors were sampled from a human donor who donated a stem cell graft to a child with aplastic anemia.

This chain joins TRBV7-2 and TRBJ2-1; 8 positions agree with TRBD2. In germline, CDR1 is SGHTA, CDR2 FQGNSA. Unmatched junction bases numbered 4, after V lost 3 bases and J lost 15 bases. This CDR3 is built from 11 residues. The CDR3 is CASSFSGIPFF. Written as DNA, the CDR3 is TGTGCCAGCAGCTTTAGCGGGATCCCGTTCTTC.

This clonotype was detected only once. This chain joins TRBV19 and TRBJ2-2; D possibly corresponds to TRBD1 (6 bases). The CDR3 loop spans 17 amino acids. The V end lost 1 base, the J end lost 4 bases, and 16 bases lay between the germline ends. Germline CDR1 is LNHDA and CDR2 is SQIVND (reference sequence). This CDR3 is CASSIVTLRQATGELFF. CDR3 DNA: TGTGCCAGTAGTATAGTAACCCTCCGACAGGCCACCGGGGAGCTGTTTTTT.

The chain is built from TRBV30 and TRBJ2-2; possibly TRBD2 for D (5 bases). The CDR3 is 14 amino acids. V was clipped by 2 bases and J by 1 base, with 8 bases between them. Germline assignment: CDR1 GTSNPN and CDR2 SVGIG (reference sequence). The CDR3, as DNA: TGTGCCTGGAGTTCCGCGGGGAACACCGGGGAGCTGTTTTTT. Encoded protein: CAWSSAGNTGELFF.

In its sample, this clonotype was seen many times. This rearrangement joins TRBV9 to TRBJ2-4, with D unclear. The germline V gene has CDR1 SGDLS and CDR2 YYNGEE. V was pared by 0 bases and J by 5 bases, with 15 bases between. The CDR3 extends over 16 amino acids. CDR3 residues: CASSVGATATQNIQYF. Here the CDR3 DNA reads TGTGCCAGCAGCGTAGGAGCTACCGCTACCCAAAACATTCAGTACTTC.

This rearrangement joins TRBV6-5 to TRBJ2-5; TRBD1 is a possible D gene (6 bases). Germline assignment: CDR1 MNHEY and CDR2 SVGAGI. V gave up 0 bases and J gave up 5 bases, with 10 bases separating them. The CDR3 extends over 14 amino acids. Written as DNA, the CDR3 is TGTGCCAGCAGTTACTCTAGGCAGGGGGAGACCCAGTACTTC. Its protein product is CASSYSRQGETQYF.

This clonotype was observed a few times. This chain joins TRBV12-3 or TRBV12-4 and TRBJ1-4; D perhaps matches TRBD1 (6 bases). This CDR3 spans 14 amino acids. Trimming stripped 6 bases from V and 7 bases from J, with 15 bases between. The CDR3 reads CASRNRDMGEKLFF. CDR3 nucleotides: TGTGCCAGCAGAAACAGGGATATGGGTGAAAAACTGTTTTTT.

V gene TRBV29-1 combines with J gene TRBJ1-6; no firm D call. Germline V gene data show CDR1 as SQVTM and CDR2 as ANQGSEA. The length of the CDR3 is 14 residues. Trimming stripped 7 bases from V and 4 bases from J, with 14 bases between. The CDR3: CSGEVLIYNSPLHF. In nucleotides, the CDR3 is TGCAGCGGAGAGGTCCTCATATATAATTCACCCCTCCACTTT.

This clonotype was seen a single time. CDR3 coding DNA: TGCGCCAGCAGCCAAGATAGGGCGTCCGTTTACGAGCAGTACTTC. Its protein product is CASSQDRASVYEQYF. V is TRBV4-3 and J is TRBJ2-7; D remains unclear. Germline V gives CDR1 LGHNA, CDR2 YSLEER. The CDR3 extends over 15 amino acids. V was shortened by 0 bases and J by 4 bases, with 13 bases between the two germline ends.

This chain connects TRBV6-2 or TRBV6-3 to TRBJ2-1, with 11 positions matching TRBD2. The CDR3 loop spans 17 amino acids. Germline assignment: CDR1 MNHEY and CDR2 SVGEGT. The V segment lost 2 bases and the J segment 6 bases; nucleotides outside the gene matches: 9. In DNA form, the CDR3 reads TGTGCCAGCAGTTACCCCACTAGCGGGAGATTCGGCAATGAGCAGTTCTTC. Amino acid sequence: CASSYPTSGRFGNEQFF.

This clonotype was observed a single time. The chain has TRBV16 and TRBJ1-4; D gene ambiguous. V lost 1 base, J lost 8 bases, and 8 bases lay in between. The CDR3 sequence is 13 residues long. The germline V gene encodes CDR1 KGHSY and CDR2 FQNENV. The CDR3 DNA reads TGTGCCAGCAGCCAATTTCGCGGCGAAAAACTGTTTTTT. Translated, it gives CASSQFRGEKLFF.

The chain combines TRBV7-8 with TRBJ2-5; 8 nucleotides align to TRBD1. The germline V gene encodes CDR1 SGHVS and CDR2 FQNEAQ. This CDR3 is built from 14 residues. Losses at the gene ends were 7 bases for V and 5 bases for J; bases not matched to a gene: 9. CDR3 bases: TGTGCCAGCATTGTTACGACAGGGGACGAGACCCAGTACTTC. Amino acids: CASIVTTGDETQYF.

The chain links TRBV11-2 to TRBJ2-7; 13 bases align to TRBD2. V was clipped by 5 bases and J by 8 bases; unmatched bases: 9. From germline, CDR1 is SGHAT and CDR2 FQNNGV. The CDR3 is made up of 15 amino acids. The CDR3 spells CASSIRTSGSRKQYF. In DNA, the CDR3 is TGTGCCAGCAGCATCAGGACTAGCGGGAGTCGTAAGCAGTACTTC.

V usage is TRBV5-1 and J usage is TRBJ1-1; no definite D call. V lost 7 bases and J 0 bases, leaving 10 bases between the germline ends. This CDR3 spans 13 amino acids. Germline V gives CDR1 SGHRS, CDR2 YFSETQ. As DNA, the CDR3 is TGCGCCAGCTACGAGGTTATGAACACTGAAGCTTTCTTT. As protein: CASYEVMNTEAFF.

The chain employs TRBV29-1 and TRBJ1-5; the D gene is possibly TRBD1 (6 bases). This CDR3 is 13 amino acids long. CDR1 is SQVTM, CDR2 ANQGSEA, per germline. V was clipped by 6 bases and J by 3 bases, with 12 bases between them. CDR3 protein: CSVSRGSNQPQHF. The CDR3 region has the DNA TGCAGCGTCTCCAGGGGATCCAATCAGCCCCAGCATTTT.

This clonotype has only a few counts. The V and J genes are TRBV27 and TRBJ1-4; TRBD1 matches at 10 bases. The germline CDR1 and CDR2 sequences are MNHEY and SMNVEV (reference sequence). The CDR3 has 17 amino acids. J lost 2 bases, V lost 2 bases, and 5 bases had no gene match. The CDR3 is CASSLRTGGMTNEKLFF. The DNA of the CDR3 is TGTGCCAGCAGTTTACGGACAGGGGGTATGACTAATGAAAAACTGTTTTTT.

J is TRBJ2-2 and V is TRBV5-5, with 7 nucleotides matching TRBD2. CDR3 length: 14 amino acids. Germline V gene sequence: CDR1 SGHKS, CDR2 YYEKEE (reference sequence). J lost 1 base, V lost 7 bases, and 4 bases had no gene match. CDR3 sequence: CASRTSVNTGELFF. CDR3 coding DNA: TGTGCCAGCCGTACTAGCGTGAACACCGGGGAGCTGTTTTTT.

The chain employs TRBV5-1 and TRBJ2-3; 7 positions match TRBD1. The V and J ends lost 4 bases and 4 bases, in that order; junction bases with no gene match: 9. In germline, CDR1 is SGHRS, CDR2 YFSETQ. The CDR3 covers 15 residues. The CDR3 spells CASSQRQGKADTQYF. The CDR3 DNA reads as TGCGCCAGCAGCCAGCGACAGGGTAAAGCAGATACGCAGTATTTT. The whole variable domain, filled in from reference TRBV5-1 and TRBJ2-3, reads KAGVTQTPRYLIKTRGQQVTLSCSPISGHRSVSWYQQTPGQGLQFLFEYFSETQRNKGNFPGRFSGRQFSNSRSEMNVSTLELGDSALYLCASSQRQGKADTQYFGPGTRLTVL.

Comment on this clonotype: The junction departs from the called germline gene at one end, perhaps through a read error. This chain links TRBV18 with TRBJ1-1; possible D gene TRBD1, 5 bases. Germline CDR1 KGHSH, CDR2 LQKENI. The CDR3 extends over 14 amino acids. The CDR3 loop is CASSPPPGNAEAFF. For the CDR3, the DNA is TGTGCCAGCTCACCACCTCCAGGGAACGCTGAAGCTTTCTTT.

This rearrangement joins TRBV25-1 to TRBJ2-5, with a possible D match to TRBD2 (6 bases). Between the trimmed V and J ends, which lost 2 bases and 5 bases, there was a span of 12 bases. This CDR3 comprises 14 residues. Germline CDR1 MGHDK, CDR2 SYGVNS. The CDR3 reads CASSEGGAGETQYF. In nucleotides, the CDR3 is TGTGCCAGCAGTGAAGGAGGGGCAGGGGAGACCCAGTACTTC.

The chain employs TRBV3-1 and TRBJ2-1; 9 bases are shared with TRBD1. The CDR3 runs 15 residues. Germline V gene data show CDR1 as LGHDT and CDR2 as YNNKEL (reference sequence). Trimming removed 4 bases from V and 6 bases from J; junction bases left unmatched: 7. The CDR3 reads CASSLQGAIFNEQFF. CDR3 DNA: TGTGCCAGCAGCCTACAGGGGGCAATATTCAATGAGCAGTTCTTC.

This chain links TRBV12-3 or TRBV12-4 with TRBJ2-5, with TRBD2 identical over 8 bases. V lost 5 bases, J lost 5 bases, and 4 bases stayed unmatched. The CDR3 extends over 13 amino acids. The CDR3 here is CASSRAGVETQYF. DNA of the CDR3: TGTGCCAGCAGTAGAGCGGGAGTGGAGACCCAGTACTTC.

The chain joins TRBV27 to TRBJ2-1; 12 bases map to TRBD2. Germline V CDR1 and CDR2: MNHEY, SMNVEV (reference sequence). CDR3 length: 17 amino acids. The ends lost 3 bases at V and 7 bases at J; junction bases unmatched: 10. The CDR3 DNA reads TGTGCCAGCAGTTTCCGTCTAGCGGGAGGGTCGGGGAATGAGCAGTTCTTC. Its translation: CASSFRLAGGSGNEQFF.